This TCR beta chain was obtained from a study of blood T cell repertoires in COVID-19. Study summary: Acute and convalescent COVID-19 samples came from the United States, Italy and Spain. PBMCs, B-cell-depleted T cells, or T cells provided the cDNA or gDNA that made up the material.

CDR1 is LGHDT and CDR2 is YNNKEL in the germline V gene (reference sequence). The germline V and J ends were trimmed by 5 bases and 7 bases, with 9 bases remaining between them. The CDR3 totals 12 residues. Original handling: Estimated nucleated cell counts came from reference gene primer amplification. TCRdb keeps only in-frame clones here, not all; method: immunoSEQ multiplex PCR. The DNA was the basis for D and trimming; V, J and clone size are from that table. The sample includes a few hundred thousand clones, about nine tenths of them seen just once. The source of this sequence is a man aged 50 to 59 with acute or convalescent COVID-19. This chain connects TRBV3-1 (or the pseudogene TRBV3-2) to TRBJ2-1, with D maybe TRBD2 (5 bases). The specimen was peripheral blood. The CDR3 loop is CASSGRGNEQFF. The CDR3 coding sequence is TGTGCCAGCAGCGGGAGAGGGAATGAGCAGTTCTTC.